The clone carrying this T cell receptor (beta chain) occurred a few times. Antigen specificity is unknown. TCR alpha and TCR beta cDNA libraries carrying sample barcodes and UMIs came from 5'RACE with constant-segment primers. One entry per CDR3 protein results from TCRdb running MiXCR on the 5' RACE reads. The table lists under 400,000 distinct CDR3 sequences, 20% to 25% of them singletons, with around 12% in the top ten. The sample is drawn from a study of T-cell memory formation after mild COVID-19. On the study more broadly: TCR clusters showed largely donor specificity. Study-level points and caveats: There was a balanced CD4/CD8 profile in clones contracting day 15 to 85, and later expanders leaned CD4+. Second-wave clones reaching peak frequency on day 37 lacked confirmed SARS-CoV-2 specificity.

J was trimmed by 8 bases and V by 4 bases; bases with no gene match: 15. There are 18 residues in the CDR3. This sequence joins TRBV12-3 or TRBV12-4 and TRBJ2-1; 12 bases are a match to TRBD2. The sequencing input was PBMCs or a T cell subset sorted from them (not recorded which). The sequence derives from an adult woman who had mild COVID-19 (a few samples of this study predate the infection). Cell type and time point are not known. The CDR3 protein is CASSWWRTPSGGAYEQFF. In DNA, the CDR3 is TGTGCCAGCAGTTGGTGGCGAACTCCTAGCGGGGGGGCCTATGAGCAGTTCTTC.